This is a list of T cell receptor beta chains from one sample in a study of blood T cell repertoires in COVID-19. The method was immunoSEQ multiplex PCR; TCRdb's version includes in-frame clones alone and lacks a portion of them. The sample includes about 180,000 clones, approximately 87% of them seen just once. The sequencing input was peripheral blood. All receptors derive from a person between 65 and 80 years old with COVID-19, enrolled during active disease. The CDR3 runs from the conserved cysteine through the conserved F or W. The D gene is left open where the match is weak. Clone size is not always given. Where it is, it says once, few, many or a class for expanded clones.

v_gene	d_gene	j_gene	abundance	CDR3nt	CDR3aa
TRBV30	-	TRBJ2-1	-	TGTGCCTGGAGTGTACGCGGTAATGAGCAGTTCTTC	CAWSVRGNEQFF
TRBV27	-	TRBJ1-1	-	TGTGCCAGCAGTCCCAGGGTAGTTAGTACTGAAGCTTTCTTT	CASSPRVVSTEAFF
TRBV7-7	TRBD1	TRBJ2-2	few	TGTGCCAGCAGCTTGAGACAGGGATCCGGGGAGCTGTTTTTT	CASSLRQGSGELFF
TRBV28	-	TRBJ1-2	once	TGTGCCTCGCAGGGCAACGATGGGGGCTACACCTTC	CASQGNDGGYTF
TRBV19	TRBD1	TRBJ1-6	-	TGTGCCAGTAGTGAACCGGGAAGACAGGGGTACTATTCACCCCTCCACTTT	CASSEPGRQGYYSPLHF
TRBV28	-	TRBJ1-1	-	TGTGCCACCCTTCGGGGAGGTGCCGCTGGAGCTTTCTTT	CATLRGGAAGAFF
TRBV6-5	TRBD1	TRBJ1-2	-	TGTGCCAGCAGCCTGGGACAGGTACCTAACTATGGCTACACCTTC	CASSLGQVPNYGYTF
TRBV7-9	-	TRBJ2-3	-	TGTGCCAGCACTCCAGGGGGGAGCACAGATACGCAGTATTTT	CASTPGGSTDTQYF
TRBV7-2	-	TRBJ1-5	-	TGTGCCAGCAGCTTTTACAGTAGCAATCAGCCCCAGCATTTT	CASSFYSSNQPQHF
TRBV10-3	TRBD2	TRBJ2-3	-	TGTGCCATCAGTGAGTCCACTAGCGGAGGGGGAGATACGCAGTATTTT	CAISESTSGGGDTQYF
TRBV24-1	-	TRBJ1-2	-	TGTGCCACCAGTTCGGTCAGGGAGGATGGCTACACCTTC	CATSSVREDGYTF
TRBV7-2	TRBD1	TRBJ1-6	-	TGTGCCAGCAGCTTCGACAGGGTAGGCTCACCCCTCCACTTT	CASSFDRVGSPLHF
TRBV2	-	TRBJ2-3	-	TGTGCCAGCGAGGAGCGGACCACAGATACGCAGTATTTT	CASEERTTDTQYF
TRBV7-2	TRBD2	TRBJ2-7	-	TGTGCCAGCAGCCCCCGGGACTACCCCTACGAGCAGTACTTC	CASSPRDYPYEQYF
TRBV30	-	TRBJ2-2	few	TGTGCCTGGAGTCTCTCCTTTGGAGGGGCCGGGGAGCTGTTTTTT	CAWSLSFGGAGELFF
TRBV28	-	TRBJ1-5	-	TGTGCCAGCATAAGGGGGATCGATCAGCCCCAGCATTTT	CASIRGIDQPQHF
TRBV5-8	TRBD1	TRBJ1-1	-	TGTGCCAGCAGCTTGGGGGGACAGCCCAATAGATTGAACACTGAAGCTTTCTTT	CASSLGGQPNRLNTEAFF
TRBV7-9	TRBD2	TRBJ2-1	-	TGTGCCAGCCGAGGAATCGGGGGACTAGGGCACAATGAGCAGTTCTTC	CASRGIGGLGHNEQFF
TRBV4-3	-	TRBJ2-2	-	TGCGCCAGCAGCCAAGAGTTACAGAACACCGGGGAGCTGTTTTTT	CASSQELQNTGELFF
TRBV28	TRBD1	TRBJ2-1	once	TGTGCCAATAAACAGGGGGTCTACAATGAGCAGTTCTTC	CANKQGVYNEQFF
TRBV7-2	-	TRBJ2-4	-	TGTGCCAGCAGCTTAATGCCCAGGGGTGCTGGAAACATTCAGTACTTC	CASSLMPRGAGNIQYF
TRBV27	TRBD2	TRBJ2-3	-	TGTGCCAGCAGTTTAAAGCGGGGGGGCGTTATGGATACGCAGTATTTT	CASSLKRGGVMDTQYF
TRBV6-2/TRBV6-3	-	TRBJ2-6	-	TGTGCCAGCAGTTACCTCGTCGTATCTGGGGCCAACGTCCTGACTTTC	CASSYLVVSGANVLTF
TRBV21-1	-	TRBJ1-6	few	TGTGCCAGCAGCAATCTAGGGAGTTCACCCCTCCACTTT	CASSNLGSSPLHF
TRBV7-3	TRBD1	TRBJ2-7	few	TGTGCCAGCAGCCCAGGGCCGGCAGGGGGTAGCGAGCAGTACTTC	CASSPGPAGGSEQYF
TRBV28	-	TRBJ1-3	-	TGTGCCAGCAGTTTAGAGGGCCTGCAAAACACCATATATTTT	CASSLEGLQNTIYF
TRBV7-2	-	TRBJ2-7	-	TGTGCCAGCAGCTTAGACGGAGCCACCTACGAGCAGTACTTC	CASSLDGATYEQYF
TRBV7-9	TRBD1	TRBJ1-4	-	TGTGCCAGCAGATTCACAGGGGATCCTAGTGAAAAACTGTTTTTT	CASRFTGDPSEKLFF